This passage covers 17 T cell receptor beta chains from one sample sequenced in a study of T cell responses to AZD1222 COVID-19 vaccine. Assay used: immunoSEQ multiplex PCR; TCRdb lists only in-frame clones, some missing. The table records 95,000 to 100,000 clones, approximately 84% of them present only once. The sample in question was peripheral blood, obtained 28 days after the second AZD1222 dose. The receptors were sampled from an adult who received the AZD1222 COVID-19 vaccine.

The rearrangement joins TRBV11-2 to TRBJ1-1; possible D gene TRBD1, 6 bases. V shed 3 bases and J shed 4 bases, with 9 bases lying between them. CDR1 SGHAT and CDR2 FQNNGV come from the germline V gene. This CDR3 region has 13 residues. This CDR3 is CASSFRGLTEAFF. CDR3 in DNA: TGTGCCAGCAGCTTTCGGGGGCTCACTGAAGCTTTCTTT.

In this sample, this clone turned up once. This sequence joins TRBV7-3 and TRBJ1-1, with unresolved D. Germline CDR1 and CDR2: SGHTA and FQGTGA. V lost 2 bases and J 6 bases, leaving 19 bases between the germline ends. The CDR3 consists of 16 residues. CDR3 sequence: CASSLWVGPGEAEAFF. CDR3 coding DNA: TGTGCCAGCAGCTTATGGGTAGGGCCCGGAGAGGCTGAAGCTTTCTTT.

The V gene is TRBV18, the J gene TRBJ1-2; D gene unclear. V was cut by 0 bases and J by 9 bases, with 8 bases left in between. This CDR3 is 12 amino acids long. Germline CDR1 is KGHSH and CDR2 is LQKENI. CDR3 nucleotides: TGTGCCAGCTCACCACCGAGTCGCAGCTACACCTTC. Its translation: CASSPPSRSYTF. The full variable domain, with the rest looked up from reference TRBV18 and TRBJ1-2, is NAGVMQNPRHLVRRRGQEARLRCSPMKGHSHVYWYRQLPEEGLKFMVYLQKENIIDESGMPKERFSAEFPKEGPSILRIQQVVRGDSAAYFCASSPPSRSYTFGSGTRLTVV.

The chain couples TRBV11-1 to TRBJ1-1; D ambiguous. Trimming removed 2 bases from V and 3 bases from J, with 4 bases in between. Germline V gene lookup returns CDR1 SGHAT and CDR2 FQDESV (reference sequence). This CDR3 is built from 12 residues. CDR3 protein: CASSLSDTEAFF. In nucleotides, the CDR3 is TGTGCCAGCAGCTTATCCGACACTGAAGCTTTCTTT.

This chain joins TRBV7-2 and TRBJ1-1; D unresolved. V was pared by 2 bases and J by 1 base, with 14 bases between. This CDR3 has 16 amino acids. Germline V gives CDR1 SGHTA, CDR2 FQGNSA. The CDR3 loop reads CASSLLGLLKNTEAFF. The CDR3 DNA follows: TGTGCCAGCAGCTTATTGGGGTTACTGAAGAACACTGAAGCTTTCTTT.

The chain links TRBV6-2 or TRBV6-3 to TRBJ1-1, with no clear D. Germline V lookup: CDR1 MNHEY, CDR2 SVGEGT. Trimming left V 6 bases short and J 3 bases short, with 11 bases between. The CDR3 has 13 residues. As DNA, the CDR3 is TGTGCCAGCAGCCACAGAGCTTACACTGAAGCTTTCTTT. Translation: CASSHRAYTEAFF.

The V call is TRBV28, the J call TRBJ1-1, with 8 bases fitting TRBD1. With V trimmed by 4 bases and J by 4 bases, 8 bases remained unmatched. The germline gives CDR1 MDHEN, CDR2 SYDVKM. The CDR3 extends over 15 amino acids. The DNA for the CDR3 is TGTGCCAGCAGTTCGAAACAGGGGGGACGCACTGAAGCTTTCTTT. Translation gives CASSSKQGGRTEAFF.

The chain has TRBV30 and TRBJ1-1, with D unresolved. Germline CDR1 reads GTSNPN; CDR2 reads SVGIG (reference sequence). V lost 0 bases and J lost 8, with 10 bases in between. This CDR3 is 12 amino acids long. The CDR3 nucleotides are TGTGCCTGGAGTGTACGTTCCGGGGAAGCTTTCTTT. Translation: CAWSVRSGEAFF. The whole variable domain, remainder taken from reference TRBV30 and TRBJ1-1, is SQTIHQWPATLVQPVGSPLSLECTVEGTSNPNLYWYRQAAGRGLQLLFYSVGIGQISSEVPQNLSASRPQDRQFILSSKKLLLSDSGFYLCAWSVRSGEAFFGQGTRLTVV.

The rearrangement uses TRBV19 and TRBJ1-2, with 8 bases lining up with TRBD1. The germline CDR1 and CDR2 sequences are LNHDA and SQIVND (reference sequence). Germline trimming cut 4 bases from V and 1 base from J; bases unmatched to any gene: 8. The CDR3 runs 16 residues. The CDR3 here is CASSSRGQAFNYGYTF. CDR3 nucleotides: TGTGCCAGTAGTAGTAGGGGACAGGCGTTTAACTATGGCTACACCTTC.

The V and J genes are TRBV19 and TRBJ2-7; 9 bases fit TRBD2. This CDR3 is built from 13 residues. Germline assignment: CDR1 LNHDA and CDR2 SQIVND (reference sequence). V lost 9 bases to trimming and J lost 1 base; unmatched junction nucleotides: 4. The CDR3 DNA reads TGTGCCAGCTCTAGCGGGGATTCCTACGAGCAGTACTTC. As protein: CASSSGDSYEQYF.

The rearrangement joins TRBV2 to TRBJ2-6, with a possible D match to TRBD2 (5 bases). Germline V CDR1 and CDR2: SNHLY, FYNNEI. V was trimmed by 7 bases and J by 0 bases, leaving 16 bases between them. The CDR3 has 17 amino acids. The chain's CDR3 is CASNRAGPASGANVLTF. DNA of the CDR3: TGTGCCAGCAACCGTGCGGGCCCCGCCTCTGGGGCCAACGTCCTGACTTTC.

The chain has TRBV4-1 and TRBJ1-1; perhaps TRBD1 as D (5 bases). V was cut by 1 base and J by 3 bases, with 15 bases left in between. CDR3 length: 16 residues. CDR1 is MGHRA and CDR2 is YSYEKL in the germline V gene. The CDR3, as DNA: TGCGCCAGCAGCCAAGTTCCTCCAGGGTTTGACACTGAAGCTTTCTTT. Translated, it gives CASSQVPPGFDTEAFF.

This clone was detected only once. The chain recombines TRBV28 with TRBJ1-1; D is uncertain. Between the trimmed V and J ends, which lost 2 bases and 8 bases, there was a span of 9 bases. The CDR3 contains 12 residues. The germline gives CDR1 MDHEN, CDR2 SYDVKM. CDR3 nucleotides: TGTGCCAGCAGTTTAGGACGAGGAGAAGCTTTCTTT. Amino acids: CASSLGRGEAFF.

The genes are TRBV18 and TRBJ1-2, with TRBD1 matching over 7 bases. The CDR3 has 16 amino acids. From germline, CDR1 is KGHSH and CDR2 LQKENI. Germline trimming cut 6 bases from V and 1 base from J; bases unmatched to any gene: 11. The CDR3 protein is CASSPTPGQFNYGYTF. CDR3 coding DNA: TGTGCCAGCTCGCCTACTCCGGGACAGTTTAACTATGGCTACACCTTC.

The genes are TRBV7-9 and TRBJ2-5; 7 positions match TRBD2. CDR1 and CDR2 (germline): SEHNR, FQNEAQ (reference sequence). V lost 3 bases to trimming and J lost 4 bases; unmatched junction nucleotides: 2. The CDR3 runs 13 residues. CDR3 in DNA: TGTGCCAGCAGCTTCGGACTAGGAGAGACCCAGTACTTC. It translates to CASSFGLGETQYF.

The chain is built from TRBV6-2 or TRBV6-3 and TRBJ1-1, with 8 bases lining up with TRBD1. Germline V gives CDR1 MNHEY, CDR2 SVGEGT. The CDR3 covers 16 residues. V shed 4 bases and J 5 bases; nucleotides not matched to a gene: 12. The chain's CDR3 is CASSSSRGRGGTEAFF. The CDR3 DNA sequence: TGTGCCAGCAGTTCATCCAGGGGGCGCGGAGGGACTGAAGCTTTCTTT.

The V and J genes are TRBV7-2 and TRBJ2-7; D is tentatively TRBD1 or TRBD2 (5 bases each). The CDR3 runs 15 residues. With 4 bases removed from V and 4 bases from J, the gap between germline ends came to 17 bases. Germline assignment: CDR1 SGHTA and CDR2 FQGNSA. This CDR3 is CASSSPADGAYEQYF. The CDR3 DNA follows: TGTGCCAGCAGCTCACCTGCTGACGGGGCTTACGAGCAGTACTTC.